Listed below are T cell receptor beta chains from one sample, sequenced in a study of blood T cell repertoires in COVID-19. The repertoire was sequenced with immunoSEQ multiplex PCR; TCRdb's copy has only in-frame clones and lacks some. Counted here are roughly 350,000 clones, roughly 88% occurring once; the ten biggest clones make up under 4.5%. Sequencing was carried out using peripheral blood. The receptors here all came from a woman between 50 and 59 years old with active or convalescent COVID-19. Each CDR3 is given with its conserved first and last residue. The order of the fields is J gene, V gene, clone size, D gene, CDR3 DNA, CDR3 protein. D genes are given only for firm matches. Size values are once, few and many counts, or a class for expanded clones, and some rows have none.

J gene: TRBJ1-2
V gene: TRBV25-1
clone size: NA
D gene: NA
CDR3 DNA: TGTGCCAGCAGTGAATACGCAGGTATTGGTGGCTACACCTTC
CDR3 protein: CASSEYAGIGGYTF

J gene: TRBJ1-1
V gene: TRBV28
clone size: NA
D gene: NA
CDR3 DNA: TGTGCCAGCTGTTCCGCCGGGACACAGAACACTGAAGCTTTCTTT
CDR3 protein: CASCSAGTQNTEAFF

J gene: TRBJ1-1
V gene: TRBV20-1
clone size: NA
D gene: NA
CDR3 DNA: TGCAGTGCTAGAGACGACACTGAAGCTTTCTTT
CDR3 protein: CSARDDTEAFF

J gene: TRBJ2-1
V gene: TRBV28
clone size: NA
D gene: TRBD2
CDR3 DNA: TGTGCCAGCAGTTTAACCCGACTAGCTCGGTTCTTC
CDR3 protein: CASSLTRLARFF

J gene: TRBJ2-6
V gene: TRBV6-2/TRBV6-3
clone size: NA
D gene: NA
CDR3 DNA: TGTGCCAGCAACCCCGGGACACCAATCTCTGGGGCCAACGTCCTGACTTTC
CDR3 protein: CASNPGTPISGANVLTF

J gene: TRBJ1-5
V gene: TRBV6-5
clone size: NA
D gene: NA
CDR3 DNA: TGTGCCAGCAGTTATCTAAATCAGCCCCAGCATTTT
CDR3 protein: CASSYLNQPQHF

J gene: TRBJ1-5
V gene: TRBV19
clone size: NA
D gene: TRBD1
CDR3 DNA: TGTGCCAGTAGCCGAGGGACAGGGGGTAGCAATCAGCCCCAGCATTTT
CDR3 protein: CASSRGTGGSNQPQHF

J gene: TRBJ2-7
V gene: TRBV6-6
clone size: once
D gene: NA
CDR3 DNA: TGTGCCAGCAGTAGGACTGAGGGACTTTACGAGCAGTACTTC
CDR3 protein: CASSRTEGLYEQYF

J gene: TRBJ2-7
V gene: TRBV6-5
clone size: NA
D gene: NA
CDR3 DNA: TGTGCCAGCAGTCGCGGGGCGGGGGAGCAGTACTTC
CDR3 protein: CASSRGAGEQYF

J gene: TRBJ1-1
V gene: TRBV30
clone size: NA
D gene: NA
CDR3 DNA: TGTGCCTGGAGTGGGGGAGGGGTCACTGAAGCTTTCTTT
CDR3 protein: CAWSGGGVTEAFF

J gene: TRBJ1-1
V gene: TRBV29-1
clone size: NA
D gene: TRBD1
CDR3 DNA: TGCAGCGTTACGGACAGGGGGCGTACTGAAGCTTTCTTT
CDR3 protein: CSVTDRGRTEAFF

J gene: TRBJ2-3
V gene: TRBV4-1
clone size: NA
D gene: TRBD2
CDR3 DNA: TGCGCCAGCAGCCAACCGCTAGCGGGGCTCACAGATACGCAGTATTTT
CDR3 protein: CASSQPLAGLTDTQYF

J gene: TRBJ2-5
V gene: TRBV15
clone size: NA
D gene: NA
CDR3 DNA: TGTGCCACCAGCAGAGCCCCCACAGAAGAAGAGACCCAGTACTTC
CDR3 protein: CATSRAPTEEETQYF

J gene: TRBJ2-3
V gene: TRBV15
clone size: NA
D gene: TRBD2
CDR3 DNA: TGTGCCACCAGCAGAGCTAGCGGGAGTGGGGCGGATACGCAGTATTTT
CDR3 protein: CATSRASGSGADTQYF

J gene: TRBJ2-1
V gene: TRBV9
clone size: NA
D gene: NA
CDR3 DNA: TGTGCCAGCAGCGTAGGAGGGAAAGGGGGCTACAATGAGCAGTTCTTC
CDR3 protein: CASSVGGKGGYNEQFF

J gene: TRBJ1-3
V gene: TRBV7-9
clone size: NA
D gene: NA
CDR3 DNA: TGTGCCAGCAGCTTTAACGGACAGCTCTCTGGAAACACCATATATTTT
CDR3 protein: CASSFNGQLSGNTIYF

J gene: TRBJ1-1
V gene: TRBV4-3
clone size: NA
D gene: NA
CDR3 DNA: TGCGCCAGCAGCCAAGATCGGGTTATGAACACTGAAGCTTTCTTT
CDR3 protein: CASSQDRVMNTEAFF

J gene: TRBJ1-2
V gene: TRBV11-2
clone size: NA
D gene: TRBD1
CDR3 DNA: TGTGCCAGCAGCTTAGAGGGCGGACAGGGGAACTATGGCTACACCTTC
CDR3 protein: CASSLEGGQGNYGYTF

J gene: TRBJ1-5
V gene: TRBV6-5
clone size: NA
D gene: TRBD1
CDR3 DNA: TGTGCCAGCAGTAGGGGACAGGGGGCCAATCAGCCCCAGCATTTT
CDR3 protein: CASSRGQGANQPQHF

J gene: TRBJ1-1
V gene: TRBV11-1
clone size: NA
D gene: NA
CDR3 DNA: TGTGCCAGCAGCTCAGACGAAGGGGTGACTGAAGCTTTCTTT
CDR3 protein: CASSSDEGVTEAFF

J gene: TRBJ1-2
V gene: TRBV6-5
clone size: NA
D gene: TRBD1
CDR3 DNA: TGTGCCAGCAGTCCATTTGGGGGACAGGGTTATGGCTACACCTTC
CDR3 protein: CASSPFGGQGYGYTF

J gene: TRBJ1-2
V gene: TRBV4-2
clone size: NA
D gene: NA
CDR3 DNA: TGTGCCAGCAGCCATCTAGGACAGCTGAAGGGCTACACCTTC
CDR3 protein: CASSHLGQLKGYTF

J gene: TRBJ1-1
V gene: TRBV7-8
clone size: once
D gene: TRBD1
CDR3 DNA: TGTGCCAGCAGCAGACCGGGACAGGGTAACACTGAAGCTTTCTTT
CDR3 protein: CASSRPGQGNTEAFF

J gene: TRBJ2-7
V gene: TRBV19
clone size: NA
D gene: TRBD2
CDR3 DNA: TGTGCCAGTAGTACGGGGACTAGCGGAACCTACGAGCAGTACTTC
CDR3 protein: CASSTGTSGTYEQYF

J gene: TRBJ1-2
V gene: TRBV29-1
clone size: NA
D gene: NA
CDR3 DNA: TGCAGCGTCCTCTTTAAGGAGTATGGCTACACCTTC
CDR3 protein: CSVLFKEYGYTF

J gene: TRBJ2-6
V gene: TRBV7-3
clone size: NA
D gene: TRBD2
CDR3 DNA: TGTGCCAGCAGCTTAAAAGGTGTAGCGGGAGTGTTAGGGGCCAACGTCCTGACTTTC
CDR3 protein: CASSLKGVAGVLGANVLTF

J gene: TRBJ2-5
V gene: TRBV3-1/TRBV3-2
clone size: NA
D gene: TRBD2
CDR3 DNA: TGTGCCAGCAGCCAAGAAGAAATTTTAGCGGGGGCCCAAGAGACCCAGTACTTC
CDR3 protein: CASSQEEILAGAQETQYF

J gene: TRBJ2-3
V gene: TRBV9
clone size: NA
D gene: TRBD2
CDR3 DNA: TGTGCCAGCAGCGTAGTGGGTAGCGGGAGTGGCACAGATACGCAGTATTTT
CDR3 protein: CASSVVGSGSGTDTQYF

J gene: TRBJ2-5
V gene: TRBV2
clone size: NA
D gene: NA
CDR3 DNA: TGTGCCAGCAGTGAAGGGTGGTCACCAGAAGAGACCCAGTACTTC
CDR3 protein: CASSEGWSPEETQYF

J gene: TRBJ1-2
V gene: TRBV28
clone size: NA
D gene: NA
CDR3 DNA: TGTGCCAGCAGTACCCCCACGGGGGGCTACACCTTC
CDR3 protein: CASSTPTGGYTF

J gene: TRBJ2-1
V gene: TRBV6-2/TRBV6-3
clone size: NA
D gene: TRBD2
CDR3 DNA: TGTGCCAGCAGTTTCCTAGCGGGAGCCCACAATGAGCAGTTCTTC
CDR3 protein: CASSFLAGAHNEQFF

J gene: TRBJ1-1
V gene: TRBV7-6
clone size: NA
D gene: NA
CDR3 DNA: TGTGCCAGCAGCTCCCCCGGTACCACTGAAGCTTTCTTT
CDR3 protein: CASSSPGTTEAFF

J gene: TRBJ1-1
V gene: TRBV3-1/TRBV3-2
clone size: NA
D gene: NA
CDR3 DNA: TGTGCCAGCAGCCGGCCCGGACAAATGAACACTGAAGCTTTCTTT
CDR3 protein: CASSRPGQMNTEAFF

J gene: TRBJ1-1
V gene: TRBV28
clone size: NA
D gene: TRBD1
CDR3 DNA: TGTGCCAGCAGTCAATGGACAGGATCCATGAACACTGAAGCTTTCTTT
CDR3 protein: CASSQWTGSMNTEAFF

J gene: TRBJ1-1
V gene: TRBV4-1
clone size: NA
D gene: NA
CDR3 DNA: TGCGCCAGCAGCCAAGAGGAGGGACCGAAGAACACTGAAGCTTTCTTT
CDR3 protein: CASSQEEGPKNTEAFF

J gene: TRBJ1-1
V gene: TRBV7-9
clone size: NA
D gene: NA
CDR3 DNA: TGTGCCAGCAGCTTGGGGGGTCCTGAAGCTTTCTTT
CDR3 protein: CASSLGGPEAFF

J gene: TRBJ2-5
V gene: TRBV7-3
clone size: NA
D gene: NA
CDR3 DNA: TGTGCCAGCAGCCCTGGCGGAAAAGGCAAAGAGACCCAGTACTTC
CDR3 protein: CASSPGGKGKETQYF

J gene: TRBJ1-3
V gene: TRBV9
clone size: NA
D gene: TRBD1
CDR3 DNA: TGTGCCAGCAGCACCCGGGACAGGCCGTCTCTATCTGGAAACACCATATATTTT
CDR3 protein: CASSTRDRPSLSGNTIYF

J gene: TRBJ2-1
V gene: TRBV5-1
clone size: NA
D gene: NA
CDR3 DNA: TGCGCCAGCAGCTTGGGAAGGCCAGGGCGGGGGCATGAGCAGTTCTTC
CDR3 protein: CASSLGRPGRGHEQFF

J gene: TRBJ2-1
V gene: TRBV6-1
clone size: NA
D gene: NA
CDR3 DNA: TGTGCCAGCAGTGAAGGGGCAGGATATTCCTACAATGAGCAGTTCTTC
CDR3 protein: CASSEGAGYSYNEQFF

J gene: TRBJ1-1
V gene: TRBV7-9
clone size: NA
D gene: TRBD1
CDR3 DNA: TGTGCCAGCAGCTTAGCCGGACAGGGAATGAACACTGAAGCTTTCTTT
CDR3 protein: CASSLAGQGMNTEAFF

J gene: TRBJ2-1
V gene: TRBV11-2
clone size: NA
D gene: TRBD2
CDR3 DNA: TGTGCCAGCAGCTCCCGCGGCGGTAGCGGGGGCAATGAGCAGTTCTTC
CDR3 protein: CASSSRGGSGGNEQFF

J gene: TRBJ1-2
V gene: TRBV29-1
clone size: NA
D gene: NA
CDR3 DNA: TGCAGCGTTGAAGTGGACAAGAGCGGCTACACCTTC
CDR3 protein: CSVEVDKSGYTF

J gene: TRBJ2-5
V gene: TRBV5-1
clone size: NA
D gene: TRBD2
CDR3 DNA: TGCGCCAGCAGCGATCGACTAGCGGGAGCTATCACCAACTTC
CDR3 protein: CASSDRLAGAITNF

J gene: TRBJ1-1
V gene: TRBV4-1
clone size: NA
D gene: NA
CDR3 DNA: TGCGCCAGCAGCCAAGTCCCGGGAGCCACTGAAGCTTTCTTT
CDR3 protein: CASSQVPGATEAFF

J gene: TRBJ2-1
V gene: TRBV4-3
clone size: NA
D gene: NA
CDR3 DNA: TGCGCCAGCAGCCAAGAGACAGCCGTCCCAGCTGAGCAGTTCTTC
CDR3 protein: CASSQETAVPAEQFF

J gene: TRBJ1-5
V gene: TRBV30
clone size: NA
D gene: NA
CDR3 DNA: TGTGCCTGGAGTCGAGGGAACAGTCAGCCCCAGCATTTT
CDR3 protein: CAWSRGNSQPQHF

J gene: TRBJ1-5
V gene: TRBV27
clone size: NA
D gene: TRBD1
CDR3 DNA: TGTGCCAGCAGTTTCCGGGGGACAGTTAGCAATCAGCCCCAGCATTTT
CDR3 protein: CASSFRGTVSNQPQHF

J gene: TRBJ2-1
V gene: TRBV5-1
clone size: NA
D gene: TRBD2
CDR3 DNA: TGCGCCAGCAGCTCCACTAGCGGGGGCTACAATGAGCAGTTCTTC
CDR3 protein: CASSSTSGGYNEQFF

J gene: TRBJ1-6
V gene: TRBV18
clone size: NA
D gene: TRBD1
CDR3 DNA: TGTGCCAGCTCACCACCCCTCCGACAGGGGTCGGGCCATAATTCACCCCTCCACTTT
CDR3 protein: CASSPPLRQGSGHNSPLHF

J gene: TRBJ2-3
V gene: TRBV6-4
clone size: NA
D gene: TRBD2
CDR3 DNA: TGTGCCAGCAGCATATTAGCGGGGGATCCAGATACGCAGTATTTT
CDR3 protein: CASSILAGDPDTQYF

J gene: TRBJ2-5
V gene: TRBV5-1
clone size: NA
D gene: NA
CDR3 DNA: TGCGCCAGCAGCTTGGCCCTGACAGCTTCCCAAGAGACCCAGTACTTC
CDR3 protein: CASSLALTASQETQYF

J gene: TRBJ2-3
V gene: TRBV7-9
clone size: NA
D gene: NA
CDR3 DNA: TGTGCCAGCAGCCTACTAATAGGAGACCAAGATACGCAGTATTTT
CDR3 protein: CASSLLIGDQDTQYF

J gene: TRBJ1-2
V gene: TRBV4-3
clone size: NA
D gene: NA
CDR3 DNA: TGCGCCAGCAGCCAAGACTTAAACGAGGCCTATGGCTACACCTTC
CDR3 protein: CASSQDLNEAYGYTF

J gene: TRBJ2-7
V gene: TRBV21-1
clone size: NA
D gene: NA
CDR3 DNA: TGTGCCAGCAGCCCCCGCAAAACATACGAGCAGTACTTC
CDR3 protein: CASSPRKTYEQYF

J gene: TRBJ2-3
V gene: TRBV2
clone size: NA
D gene: TRBD2
CDR3 DNA: TGTGCCAGTCGACTAGCGGGATCTAGCACAGATACGCAGTATTTT
CDR3 protein: CASRLAGSSTDTQYF

J gene: TRBJ1-3
V gene: TRBV5-5
clone size: NA
D gene: NA
CDR3 DNA: TGTGCCAGCAGCTTGGGGCCGGCCGGGGAAAACACCATATATTTT
CDR3 protein: CASSLGPAGENTIYF